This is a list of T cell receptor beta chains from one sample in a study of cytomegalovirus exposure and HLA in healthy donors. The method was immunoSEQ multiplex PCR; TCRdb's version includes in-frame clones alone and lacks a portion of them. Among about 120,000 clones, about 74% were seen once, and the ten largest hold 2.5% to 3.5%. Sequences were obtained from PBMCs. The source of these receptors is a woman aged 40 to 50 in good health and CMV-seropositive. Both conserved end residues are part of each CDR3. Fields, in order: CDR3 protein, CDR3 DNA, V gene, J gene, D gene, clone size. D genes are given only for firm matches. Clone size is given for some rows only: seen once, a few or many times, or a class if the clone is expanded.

cdr3_aa: CASSQLAGAYNEQFF
cdr3_nt: TGCGCCAGCAGCCAACTAGCGGGTGCTTACAATGAGCAGTTCTTC
v_call: TRBV4-1
j_call: TRBJ2-1
d_call: TRBD2
clone_size: -

cdr3_aa: CASTTVTGTEAFF
cdr3_nt: TGTGCCAGCACCACCGTCACCGGCACTGAAGCTTTCTTT
v_call: TRBV6-5
j_call: TRBJ1-1
d_call: -
clone_size: -

cdr3_aa: CASSLLRGSYNEQFF
cdr3_nt: TGTGCCAGCAGCTTGCTCAGGGGCTCCTACAATGAGCAGTTCTTC
v_call: TRBV5-8
j_call: TRBJ2-1
d_call: -
clone_size: -

cdr3_aa: CASSLTGSGNTIYF
cdr3_nt: TGTGCCAGCAGCTTAACAGGGTCAGGAAACACCATATATTTT
v_call: TRBV5-8
j_call: TRBJ1-3
d_call: -
clone_size: -

cdr3_aa: CASSSGQGDSPLHF
cdr3_nt: TGCGCCAGCAGCTCGGGACAGGGGGATTCACCCCTCCACTTT
v_call: TRBV5-1
j_call: TRBJ1-6
d_call: TRBD1
clone_size: -

cdr3_aa: CASSSRTGSYEQYF
cdr3_nt: TGTGCCAGCAGTTCTCGGACAGGGAGTTACGAGCAGTACTTC
v_call: TRBV27
j_call: TRBJ2-7
d_call: TRBD1
clone_size: -

cdr3_aa: CASSPRTPGGRTDTQYF
cdr3_nt: TGCGCCAGCAGCCCACGGACCCCGGGGGGCCGCACAGATACGCAGTATTTT
v_call: TRBV5-1
j_call: TRBJ2-3
d_call: -
clone_size: once

cdr3_aa: CASSLGTGSYGYTF
cdr3_nt: TGTGCCAGCAGTTTAGGGACAGGCTCCTATGGCTACACCTTC
v_call: TRBV27
j_call: TRBJ1-2
d_call: TRBD1
clone_size: -

cdr3_aa: CAWSGASGWAGANVLTF
cdr3_nt: TGTGCCTGGAGTGGAGCGTCAGGGTGGGCTGGGGCCAACGTCCTGACTTTC
v_call: TRBV30
j_call: TRBJ2-6
d_call: -
clone_size: -

cdr3_aa: CASSQDLGRGGNQPQHF
cdr3_nt: TGCGCCAGCAGCCAAGATTTGGGGCGGGGTGGCAATCAGCCCCAGCATTTT
v_call: TRBV4-1
j_call: TRBJ1-5
d_call: -
clone_size: -

cdr3_aa: CASSVASGPWEQYF
cdr3_nt: TGTGCCAGCAGTGTCGCTAGCGGGCCTTGGGAGCAGTACTTC
v_call: TRBV25-1
j_call: TRBJ2-7
d_call: TRBD2
clone_size: once

cdr3_aa: CASSQPISEQYF
cdr3_nt: TGTGCCAGCAGCCAGCCCATAAGCGAGCAGTACTTC
v_call: TRBV5-6
j_call: TRBJ2-7
d_call: -
clone_size: few

cdr3_aa: CASSASGNSYEQYF
cdr3_nt: TGTGCCAGCAGCGCTAGCGGGAACTCCTACGAGCAGTACTTC
v_call: TRBV7-2
j_call: TRBJ2-7
d_call: TRBD2
clone_size: -

cdr3_aa: CASSTSDSGANVLTF
cdr3_nt: TGTGCCAGCAGCACTTCCGATTCTGGGGCCAACGTCCTGACTTTC
v_call: TRBV6-5
j_call: TRBJ2-6
d_call: -
clone_size: -

cdr3_aa: CASSFRLAGLDEQFF
cdr3_nt: TGTGCCAGCAGCTTTCGACTAGCGGGGTTGGATGAGCAGTTCTTC
v_call: TRBV7-3
j_call: TRBJ2-1
d_call: TRBD2
clone_size: -

cdr3_aa: CASSLIAPALGQRYEQYF
cdr3_nt: TGTGCCAGCAGCTTGATCGCGCCCGCATTGGGGCAGAGGTACGAGCAGTACTTC
v_call: TRBV7-9
j_call: TRBJ2-7
d_call: -
clone_size: -

cdr3_aa: CASSYNRGAEAFF
cdr3_nt: TGTGCCAGCAGCTACAACAGGGGGGCTGAAGCTTTCTTT
v_call: TRBV13
j_call: TRBJ1-1
d_call: TRBD1
clone_size: -

cdr3_aa: CASSPTLAGPSTDTQYF
cdr3_nt: TGTGCCAGCAGTCCCACACTAGCGGGGCCCTCCACAGATACGCAGTATTTT
v_call: TRBV2
j_call: TRBJ2-3
d_call: TRBD2
clone_size: -

cdr3_aa: CASSLVSTSLSDTQYF
cdr3_nt: TGTGCCAGCAGCTTGGTCAGTACTAGTTTATCAGATACGCAGTATTTT
v_call: TRBV5-8
j_call: TRBJ2-3
d_call: -
clone_size: -

cdr3_aa: CAISRLAGPYNEQFF
cdr3_nt: TGTGCCATCAGTCGACTAGCGGGTCCCTACAATGAGCAGTTCTTC
v_call: TRBV10-3
j_call: TRBJ2-1
d_call: TRBD2
clone_size: -